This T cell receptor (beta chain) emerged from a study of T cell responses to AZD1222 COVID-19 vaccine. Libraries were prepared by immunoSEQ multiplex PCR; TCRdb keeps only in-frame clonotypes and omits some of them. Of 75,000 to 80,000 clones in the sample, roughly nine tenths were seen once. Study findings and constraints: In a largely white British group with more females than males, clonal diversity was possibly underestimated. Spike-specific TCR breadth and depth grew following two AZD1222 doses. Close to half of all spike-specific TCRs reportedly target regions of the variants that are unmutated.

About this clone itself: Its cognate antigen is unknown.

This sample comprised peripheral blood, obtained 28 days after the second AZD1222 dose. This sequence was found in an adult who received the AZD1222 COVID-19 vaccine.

The CDR3 protein is CASRQEVGYTF. DNA for the CDR3: TGTGCCAGCAGACAGGAGGTCGGCTACACCTTC. The chain joins TRBV2 to TRBJ1-2, with a weak D call TRBD1 (5 bases). Per the germline V gene, CDR1 is SNHLY and CDR2 is FYNNEI. Trimming left V 6 bases short and J 8 bases short, with 10 bases between. This CDR3 contains 11 residues.